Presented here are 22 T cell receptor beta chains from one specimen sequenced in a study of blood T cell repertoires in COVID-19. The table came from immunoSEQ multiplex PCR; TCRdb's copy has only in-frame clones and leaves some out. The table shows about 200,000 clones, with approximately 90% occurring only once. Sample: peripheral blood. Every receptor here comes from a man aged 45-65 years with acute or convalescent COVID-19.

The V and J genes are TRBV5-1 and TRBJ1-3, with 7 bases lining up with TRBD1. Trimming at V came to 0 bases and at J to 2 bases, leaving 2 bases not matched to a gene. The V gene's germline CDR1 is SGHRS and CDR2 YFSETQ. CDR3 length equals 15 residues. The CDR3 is CASSLGDSPGNTIYF. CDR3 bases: TGCGCCAGCAGCTTGGGGGACAGCCCTGGAAACACCATATATTTT.

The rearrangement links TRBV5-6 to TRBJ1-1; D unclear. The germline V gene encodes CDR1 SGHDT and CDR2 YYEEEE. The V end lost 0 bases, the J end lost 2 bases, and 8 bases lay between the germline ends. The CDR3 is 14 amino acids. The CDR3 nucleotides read TGTGCCAGCAGCTTGGAGCGATCAAACACTGAAGCTTTCTTT. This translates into CASSLERSNTEAFF.

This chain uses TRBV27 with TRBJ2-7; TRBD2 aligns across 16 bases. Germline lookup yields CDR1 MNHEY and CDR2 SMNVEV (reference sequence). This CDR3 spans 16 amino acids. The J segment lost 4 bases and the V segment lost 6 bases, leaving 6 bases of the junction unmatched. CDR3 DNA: TGTGCCAGCAGCCCCCCGGGACTAGCGGGGGGGTACGAGCAGTACTTC. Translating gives CASSPPGLAGGYEQYF.

CDR3 bases: TGTGCCAGCAGTCCAACAGAAAACACTGAAGCTTTCTTT. Its translation: CASSPTENTEAFF. V is TRBV12-3 or TRBV12-4 and J is TRBJ1-1; no firm D call. The CDR3 loop spans 13 amino acids. Deletions cut 5 bases from V and 2 bases from J, with 9 bases between.

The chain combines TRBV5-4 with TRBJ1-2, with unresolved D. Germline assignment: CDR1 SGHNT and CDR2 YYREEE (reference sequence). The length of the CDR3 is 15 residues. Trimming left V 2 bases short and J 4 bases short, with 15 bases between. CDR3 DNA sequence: TGTGCCAGCAGCTTCGGAGGGTCCTCAACCTATGGCTACACCTTC. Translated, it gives CASSFGGSSTYGYTF. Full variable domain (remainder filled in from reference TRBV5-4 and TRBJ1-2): ETGVTQSPTHLIKTRGQQVTLRCSSQSGHNTVSWYQQALGQGPQFIFQYYREEENGRGNFPPRFSGLQFPNYSSELNVNALELDDSALYLCASSFGGSSTYGYTFGSGTRLTVV.

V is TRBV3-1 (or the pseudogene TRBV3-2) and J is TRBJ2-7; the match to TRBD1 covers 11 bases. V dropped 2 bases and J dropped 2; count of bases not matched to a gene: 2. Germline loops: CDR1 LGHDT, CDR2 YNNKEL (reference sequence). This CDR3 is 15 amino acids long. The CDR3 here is CASSQPGQGAYEQYF. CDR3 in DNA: TGTGCCAGCAGCCAACCGGGACAGGGGGCCTACGAGCAGTACTTC.

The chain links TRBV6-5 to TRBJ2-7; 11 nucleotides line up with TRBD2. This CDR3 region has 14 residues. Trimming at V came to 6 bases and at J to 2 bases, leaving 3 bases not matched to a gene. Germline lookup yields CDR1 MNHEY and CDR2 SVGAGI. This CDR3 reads CASSGSGGAYEQYF. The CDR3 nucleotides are TGTGCCAGCAGCGGTAGCGGGGGGGCCTACGAGCAGTACTTC.

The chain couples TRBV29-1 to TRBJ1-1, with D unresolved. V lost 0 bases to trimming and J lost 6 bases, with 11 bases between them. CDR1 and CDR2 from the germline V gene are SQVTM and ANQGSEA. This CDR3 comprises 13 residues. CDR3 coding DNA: TGCAGCGTTGAAGATTTACGGCGGCCTGAAGCTTTCTTT. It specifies CSVEDLRRPEAFF.

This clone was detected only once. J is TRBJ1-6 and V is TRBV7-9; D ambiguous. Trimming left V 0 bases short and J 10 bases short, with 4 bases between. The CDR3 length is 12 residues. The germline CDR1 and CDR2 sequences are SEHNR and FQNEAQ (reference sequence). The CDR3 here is CASSLARSPLHF. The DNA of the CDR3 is TGTGCCAGCAGCTTAGCGCGGTCACCCCTCCACTTT.

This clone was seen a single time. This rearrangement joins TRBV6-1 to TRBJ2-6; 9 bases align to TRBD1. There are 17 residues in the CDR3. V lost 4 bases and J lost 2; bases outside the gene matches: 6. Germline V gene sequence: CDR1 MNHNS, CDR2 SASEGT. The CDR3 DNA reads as TGTGCCAGCAGTGTTACACAGGGGGCTACTGGGGCCAACGTCCTGACTTTC. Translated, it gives CASSVTQGATGANVLTF.

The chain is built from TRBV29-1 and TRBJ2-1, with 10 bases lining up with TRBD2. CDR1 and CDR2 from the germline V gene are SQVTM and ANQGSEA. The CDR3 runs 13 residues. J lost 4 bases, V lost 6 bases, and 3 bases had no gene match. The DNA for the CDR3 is TGCAGCGTCGGGACTAGCGAGTACAATGAGCAGTTCTTC. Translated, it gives CSVGTSEYNEQFF.

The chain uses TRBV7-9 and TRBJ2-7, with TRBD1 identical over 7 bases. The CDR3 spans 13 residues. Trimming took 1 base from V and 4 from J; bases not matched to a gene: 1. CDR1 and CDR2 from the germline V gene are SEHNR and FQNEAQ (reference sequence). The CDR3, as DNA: TGTGCCAGCAGCTTAGAGGGGGCATACGAGCAGTACTTC. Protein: CASSLEGAYEQYF.

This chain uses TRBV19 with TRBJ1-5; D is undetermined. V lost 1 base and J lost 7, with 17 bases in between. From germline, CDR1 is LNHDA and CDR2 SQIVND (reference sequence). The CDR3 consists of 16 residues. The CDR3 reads CASSIGPHLRGQPQHF. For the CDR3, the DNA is TGTGCCAGTAGTATAGGCCCCCATCTTCGAGGACAGCCCCAGCATTTT.

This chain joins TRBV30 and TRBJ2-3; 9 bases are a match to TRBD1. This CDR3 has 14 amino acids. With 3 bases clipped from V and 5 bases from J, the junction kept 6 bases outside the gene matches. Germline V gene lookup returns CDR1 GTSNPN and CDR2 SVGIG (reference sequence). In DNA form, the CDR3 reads TGTGCCTGGAGACGACAGGGGGTAGGAGATACGCAGTATTTT. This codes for CAWRRQGVGDTQYF.

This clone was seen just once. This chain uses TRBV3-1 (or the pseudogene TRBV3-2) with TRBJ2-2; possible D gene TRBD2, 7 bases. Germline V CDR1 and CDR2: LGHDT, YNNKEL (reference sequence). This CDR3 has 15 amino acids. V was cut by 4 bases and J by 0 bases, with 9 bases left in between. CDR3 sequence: CASSPGGSNTGELFF. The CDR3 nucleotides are TGTGCCAGCAGCCCGGGGGGCTCGAACACCGGGGAGCTGTTTTTT.

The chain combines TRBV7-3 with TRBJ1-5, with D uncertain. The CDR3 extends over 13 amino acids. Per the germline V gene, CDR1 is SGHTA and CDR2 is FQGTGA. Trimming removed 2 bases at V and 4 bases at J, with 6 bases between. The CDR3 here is CASSLEANQPQHF. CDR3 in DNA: TGTGCCAGCAGCTTAGAGGCTAATCAGCCCCAGCATTTT.

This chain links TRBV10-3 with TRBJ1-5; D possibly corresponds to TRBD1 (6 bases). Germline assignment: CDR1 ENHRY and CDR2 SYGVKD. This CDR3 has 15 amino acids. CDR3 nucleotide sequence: TGTGCGACACAACAAGCGGACAGCACTAATCAGCCCCAGCATTTT. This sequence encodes CATQQADSTNQPQHF.

This chain's CDR3 is CASSKWGQENQPQHF. The CDR3 region has the DNA TGTGCCAGTAGTAAATGGGGGCAGGAAAATCAGCCCCAGCATTTT. The genes are TRBV19 and TRBJ1-5, with D perhaps matching TRBD1 (6 bases). Trimming shortened V by 4 bases and J by 4 bases, and 14 bases separated the two germline ends. The CDR3 contains 15 residues. Germline CDR1 and CDR2: LNHDA and SQIVND (reference sequence).

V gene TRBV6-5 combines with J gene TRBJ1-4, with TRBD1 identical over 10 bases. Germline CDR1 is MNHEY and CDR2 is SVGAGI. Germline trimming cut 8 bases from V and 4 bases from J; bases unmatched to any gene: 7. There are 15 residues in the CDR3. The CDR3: CASSYGQGGNEKLFF. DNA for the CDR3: TGTGCCAGCTCTTACGGACAGGGGGGTAATGAAAAACTGTTTTTT.

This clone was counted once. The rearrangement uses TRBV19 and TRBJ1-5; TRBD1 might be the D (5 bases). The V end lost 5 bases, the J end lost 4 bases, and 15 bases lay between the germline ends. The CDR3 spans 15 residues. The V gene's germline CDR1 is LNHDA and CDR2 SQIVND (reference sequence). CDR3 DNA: TGTGCCAGTAGTGCCCAGGGTGGTAGGAATCAGCCCCAGCATTTT. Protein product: CASSAQGGRNQPQHF.

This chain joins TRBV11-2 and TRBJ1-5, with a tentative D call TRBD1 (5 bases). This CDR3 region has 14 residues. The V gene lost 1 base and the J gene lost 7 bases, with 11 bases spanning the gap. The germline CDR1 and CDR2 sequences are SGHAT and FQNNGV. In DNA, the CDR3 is TGTGCCAGCAGCTTAGCGGGGGGGGACCAGCCCCAGCATTTT. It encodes CASSLAGGDQPQHF.

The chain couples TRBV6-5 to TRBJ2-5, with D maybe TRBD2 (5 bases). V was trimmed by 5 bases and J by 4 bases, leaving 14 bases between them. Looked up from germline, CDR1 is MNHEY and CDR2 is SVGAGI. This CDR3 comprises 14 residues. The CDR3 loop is CASSTDLGRETQYF. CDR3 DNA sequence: TGTGCCAGCAGTACGGACTTGGGGAGAGAGACCCAGTACTTC.